Included here is one TCR beta chain sequence, with context. The assay was immunoSEQ multiplex PCR, and TCRdb's table has in-frame clones only and misses some. The sample shows 45,000 to 70,000 clones, 65% to 90% of them seen only once. Germline V gives CDR1 LNHDA, CDR2 SQIVND (reference sequence). V dropped 3 bases and J dropped 7 bases, with 12 bases sitting between them. The CDR3 has 13 residues. This sample stems from a study of blood T cell repertoires in COVID-19. Study background: The study drew acute and convalescent COVID-19 samples from the United States, Italy and Spain.

The receptor comes from a woman aged 80 or over with active or convalescent COVID-19. The V and J genes are TRBV19 and TRBJ1-2, with a weak D call TRBD1 (5 bases). Material for sequencing was peripheral blood. The CDR3 nucleotides are TGTGCCAGTAGTATCCCAGGGATCGGTGGCTACACCTTC. Protein product: CASSIPGIGGYTF.